Below, 26 T cell receptor beta chains from the same sample are listed, as sequenced in a study of patients and donors after allogeneic stem cell transplantation. MiXCR, run by TCRdb on the RT-PCR reads, gives a single entry per CDR3 protein. The profile shows about a million distinct CDR3 sequences, roughly 18% of them singletons. The sequencing sample was made of blood, either unsorted or a sorted T cell fraction (not recorded which). All receptors derive from a human donor who was either an allogeneic HSCT recipient or a stem cell or donor lymphocyte infusion donor (not recorded which). It is not recorded whose cells these are; they may come from a transplant donor.

In its sample, this clonotype was seen a few times. V usage is TRBV12-3 or TRBV12-4 and J usage is TRBJ2-7; 8 positions agree with TRBD2. V lost 7 bases and J lost 3; bases outside the gene matches: 2. There are 12 residues in the CDR3. CDR3 coding DNA: TGTGCCAGCACCCTAGCGGGCTACGAGCAGTACTTC. Translated, it gives CASTLAGYEQYF.

A few counts support this clonotype. The chain carries TRBV10-3 and TRBJ2-1; the D gene could be TRBD1 or TRBD2 (6 bases each). Germline loops: CDR1 ENHRY, CDR2 SYGVKD. The V end was cut by 2 bases, the J end by 2 bases, with 10 bases between. The length of the CDR3 is 15 residues. The CDR3 protein is CAISEPGAAYNEQFF. In DNA, the CDR3 is TGTGCCATCAGTGAGCCGGGGGCGGCCTACAATGAGCAGTTCTTC.

This clonotype has more than one count but fewer than ten. V and J are TRBV20-1 and TRBJ1-4; D possibly corresponds to TRBD1 (6 bases). CDR1 and CDR2 from the germline V gene are DFQATT and SNEGSKA (reference sequence). This CDR3 region has 15 residues. V was shortened by 5 bases and J by 5 bases, with 18 bases between the two germline ends. CDR3 DNA sequence: TGCAGTGCTCCTTCCGTCGGGGGCGGGAATGAAAAACTGTTTTTT. It codes for CSAPSVGGGNEKLFF.

The sample holds a few counts of this clonotype. The V and J genes are TRBV27 and TRBJ1-1; possible D gene TRBD1, 5 bases. Trimming pared 3 bases from V and 4 bases from J, leaving 12 bases between. The CDR3 has 14 amino acids. CDR1 MNHEY and CDR2 SMNVEV come from the germline V gene (reference sequence). CDR3 in DNA: TGTGCCAGCAGTTTGCCAGGGAAGGGCACTGAAGCTTTCTTT. This sequence encodes CASSLPGKGTEAFF.

The chain couples TRBV20-1 to TRBJ1-6, with 9 bases matching TRBD1. The trim removed 2 bases at V and 0 bases at J, leaving 11 bases unmatched. Germline V gene data show CDR1 as DFQATT and CDR2 as SNEGSKA (reference sequence). This CDR3 comprises 19 residues. This chain's CDR3 is CSARKLGTGRGSYNSPLHF. As DNA, the CDR3 is TGCAGTGCTAGAAAGCTCGGGACAGGGCGGGGCTCCTATAATTCACCCCTCCACTTT.

The genes are TRBV7-2 and TRBJ2-2, with D possibly TRBD2 on 6 matching bases. Trimming took 3 bases from V and 6 from J, leaving 14 bases between them. The CDR3 extends over 15 amino acids. The germline V gene encodes CDR1 SGHTA and CDR2 FQGNSA. CDR3: CASSFAGGPAGELFF. The DNA of the CDR3 is TGTGCCAGCAGCTTCGCTGGAGGGCCAGCCGGGGAGCTGTTTTTT.

The chain carries TRBV12-3 or TRBV12-4 and TRBJ1-2; D is possibly TRBD1 (6 bases). The CDR3 length is 13 residues. Trimming pared 6 bases from V and 7 bases from J, leaving 15 bases between. In DNA, the CDR3 is TGTGCCAGCAGCTATGGACAGCTAAGTGGCTACACCTTC. This gives the protein CASSYGQLSGYTF.

This clonotype was seen a few times. The genes are TRBV20-1 and TRBJ1-2; D is unresolved. The V end lost 1 base, the J end lost 4 bases, and 10 bases lay between the germline ends. The CDR3 totals 13 residues. Germline V gene lookup returns CDR1 DFQATT and CDR2 SNEGSKA (reference sequence). The CDR3 loop reads CSARVEEIYGYTF. CDR3 coding DNA: TGCAGTGCTAGAGTGGAGGAAATCTATGGCTACACCTTC.

The chain carries TRBV3-1 and TRBJ1-1, with a tentative D call TRBD1 (6 bases). CDR1 LGHDT and CDR2 YNNKEL come from the germline V gene (reference sequence). This CDR3 spans 15 amino acids. Trimming took 3 bases from V and 3 from J, leaving 14 bases between them. For the CDR3, the DNA is TGTGCCAGCAGCCAGAGACAGGTCGGGGACACTGAAGCTTTCTTT. The encoded protein is CASSQRQVGDTEAFF.

The genes are TRBV12-3 or TRBV12-4 and TRBJ2-3; TRBD1 or TRBD2 may be the D gene (6 bases each). There are 15 residues in the CDR3. The ends were cut back, 5 bases at V and 2 bases at J, with 14 bases in the middle. The CDR3 is CASSPRGVPTDTQYF. For the CDR3, the DNA is TGTGCCAGCAGTCCTAGGGGGGTCCCCACAGATACGCAGTATTTT.

This clonotype was counted between two and nine times. This chain joins TRBV5-1 and TRBJ2-2; D is unclear. Trimming took off 4 bases at V and 6 bases at J, with 10 bases between the two ends. The CDR3 loop spans 13 amino acids. Germline V lookup: CDR1 SGHRS, CDR2 YFSETQ. The CDR3 region is CASSLRSPGELFF. Written as DNA, the CDR3 is TGCGCCAGCAGCCTCCGGTCCCCCGGGGAGCTGTTTTTT.

The chain couples TRBV12-3 or TRBV12-4 to TRBJ1-1; possible D gene TRBD1, 5 bases. Deletions cut 3 bases from V and 1 base from J, with 12 bases between. This CDR3 comprises 15 residues. The CDR3 reads CASSLGQGPNTEAFF. Here the CDR3 DNA reads TGTGCCAGCAGTTTGGGGCAGGGACCGAACACTGAAGCTTTCTTT.

The rearrangement uses TRBV6-2 or TRBV6-3 and TRBJ1-1; no reliable D call. This CDR3 region has 14 residues. Trimming pared 2 bases from V and 3 bases from J, leaving 10 bases between. Germline V gene lookup returns CDR1 MNHEY and CDR2 SVGEGT. The DNA of the CDR3 is TGTGCCAGCAGTTACCGGGCCGGAGACACTGAAGCTTTCTTT. The encoded protein is CASSYRAGDTEAFF.

DNA for the CDR3: TGTGCCAGTAGTACAACAGTATTAACTTTCTTT. It codes for CASSTTVLTFF. The rearrangement links TRBV19 to TRBJ1-1; unclear D gene. The CDR3 sequence is 11 residues long. V dropped 4 bases and J dropped 12 bases, with 12 bases sitting between them. CDR1 and CDR2 from the germline V gene are LNHDA and SQIVND (reference sequence).

This clonotype came up a few times. The chain is built from TRBV20-1 and TRBJ1-2, with D perhaps TRBD1 (5 bases). V dropped 1 base and J dropped 4 bases, with 13 bases sitting between them. The CDR3 covers 14 residues. The germline CDR1 and CDR2 sequences are DFQATT and SNEGSKA (reference sequence). The CDR3 nucleotides are TGCAGTGCTAGAGTTCCGACAGTCAGCTATGGCTACACCTTC. It yields the protein CSARVPTVSYGYTF.

The gene calls are TRBV5-1 and TRBJ1-5; 7 positions match TRBD1. Germline V gene sequence: CDR1 SGHRS, CDR2 YFSETQ. The CDR3 is 16 residues long. After removal of 0 bases from V and 6 bases from J, the junction contained 9 bases not matched to a gene. In DNA form, the CDR3 reads TGCGCCAGCAGCTTGGGTGGCAGGGGGAATGGTCAGCCCCAGCATTTT. Protein product: CASSLGGRGNGQPQHF. Using reference TRBV5-1 and TRBJ1-5 for the parts outside the CDR3, the full variable domain is KAGVTQTPRYLIKTRGQQVTLSCSPISGHRSVSWYQQTPGQGLQFLFEYFSETQRNKGNFPGRFSGRQFSNSRSEMNVSTLELGDSALYLCASSLGGRGNGQPQHFGDGTRLSIL.

The V call is TRBV7-6, the J call TRBJ2-1, with TRBD2 matching over 7 bases. The CDR3 sequence is 19 residues long. J gave up 3 bases and V 0 bases, and 14 bases lay outside the gene matches. CDR1 SGHVS and CDR2 FNYEAQ come from the germline V gene. CDR3 nucleotide sequence: TGTGCCAGCAGCTTAGCGTTCCTATCTGGCGGGAGCAACTACAATGAGCAGTTCTTC. This codes for CASSLAFLSGGSNYNEQFF.

V and J are TRBV20-1 and TRBJ2-3; TRBD2 matches at 14 bases. This CDR3 is 16 amino acids long. Germline V gene lookup returns CDR1 DFQATT and CDR2 SNEGSKA (reference sequence). Losses at the gene ends were 6 bases for V and 1 base for J; bases not matched to a gene: 6. The DNA of the CDR3 is TGCAGTGCAAGGACTAGCGGGGGGAAACGCACAGATACGCAGTATTTT. It specifies CSARTSGGKRTDTQYF.

V usage is TRBV7-8 and J usage is TRBJ2-5; 7 bases map to TRBD1. Trimming removed 4 bases from V and 4 bases from J; junction bases left unmatched: 9. This CDR3 has 15 amino acids. Germline CDR1 is SGHVS and CDR2 is FQNEAQ. The chain's CDR3 is CASSYQTGSRETQYF. The CDR3 DNA reads as TGTGCCAGCAGCTACCAGACAGGGTCGAGAGAGACCCAGTACTTC.

Only a few counts were recorded for this clonotype. The V and J genes are TRBV19 and TRBJ2-1, with 12 bases matching TRBD2. The CDR3 is made up of 15 amino acids. With 3 bases clipped from V and 7 bases from J, the junction kept 4 bases outside the gene matches. Germline values: CDR1 LNHDA, CDR2 SQIVND (reference sequence). The CDR3 reads CASSIWLAGGNEQFF. CDR3 DNA: TGTGCCAGTAGTATCTGGCTAGCGGGGGGGAATGAGCAGTTCTTC.

The chain uses TRBV11-2 and TRBJ2-1, with D perhaps TRBD1 or TRBD2 (5 bases each). The CDR3 covers 18 residues. Germline V lookup: CDR1 SGHAT, CDR2 FQNNGV. Trimming pared 0 bases from V and 0 bases from J, leaving 15 bases between. The CDR3 sequence is CASSLERGPGSSYNEQFF. CDR3 bases: TGTGCCAGCAGCTTAGAGAGGGGACCGGGGAGCTCCTACAATGAGCAGTTCTTC.

The chain employs TRBV3-1 and TRBJ1-1; D is ambiguous. Germline lookup yields CDR1 LGHDT and CDR2 YNNKEL (reference sequence). V lost 4 bases, J lost 6 bases, and 12 bases lay in between. CDR3 length: 13 amino acids. CDR3 nucleotide sequence: TGTGCCAGCAGCCCCTTTCTGAGTGCTGAAGCTTTCTTT. Encoded protein: CASSPFLSAEAFF.

There are a few counts of this clonotype. The chain carries TRBV7-2 and TRBJ2-3, with TRBD1 as a possible D gene (5 bases). The germline CDR1 and CDR2 sequences are SGHTA and FQGNSA. V was cut by 2 bases and J by 0 bases, with 15 bases left in between. There are 17 residues in the CDR3. The CDR3 bases are TGTGCCAGCAGCTTAATTCCGGGTGGGGCAAGCACAGATACGCAGTATTTT. It yields the protein CASSLIPGGASTDTQYF. The complete variable domain, with remaining parts taken from reference TRBV7-2 and TRBJ2-3, reads GAGVSQSPSNKVTEKGKDVELRCDPISGHTALYWYRQSLGQGLEFLIYFQGNSAPDKSGLPSDRFSAERTGGSVSTLTIQRTQQEDSAVYLCASSLIPGGASTDTQYFGPGTRLTVL.

V and J are TRBV9 and TRBJ2-7; TRBD2 matches 7 bases. Unmatched junction bases numbered 2, after V lost 3 bases and J lost 5 bases. The CDR3 totals 12 residues. The germline CDR1 and CDR2 sequences are SGDLS and YYNGEE. CDR3 region: CASSGEGNEQYF. CDR3 DNA: TGTGCCAGCAGCGGGGAGGGGAACGAGCAGTACTTC.

V usage is TRBV20-1 and J usage is TRBJ1-1; weak D call: TRBD1 (5 bases). Germline CDR1 is DFQATT and CDR2 is SNEGSKA (reference sequence). The CDR3 runs 13 residues. V was pared by 5 bases and J by 0 bases, with 10 bases between. The CDR3 here is CSAPSQVNTEAFF. In nucleotides, the CDR3 is TGCAGTGCTCCGTCACAGGTGAACACTGAAGCTTTCTTT.

The table lists this clonotype with a few counts. This chain joins TRBV6-1 and TRBJ1-1; D perhaps matches TRBD1 (5 bases). Looked up from germline, CDR1 is MNHNS and CDR2 is SASEGT. The CDR3 loop spans 16 amino acids. V gave up 2 bases and J gave up 0 bases, with 13 bases separating them. CDR3 sequence: CASSEMGGGMNTEAFF. CDR3 DNA: TGTGCCAGCAGTGAAATGGGGGGAGGCATGAACACTGAAGCTTTCTTT.